This T cell receptor (beta chain) was sequenced for a study of blood T cell repertoires in COVID-19. Background on the study: Researchers got acute and convalescent COVID-19 samples from the United States, Italy and Spain. T cells, B-cell-depleted T cells, or PBMCs provided the cDNA or gDNA that served as material.

In the original workflow: Amplification with reference gene primers provided the estimates of nucleated cell counts. The data were produced by immunoSEQ multiplex PCR, yet TCRdb's version contains in-frame clones alone and is incomplete. That table is the source of V, J and clone size, and D and trimming were worked out from the DNA. The table has 50,000 to 75,000 clones, roughly 89% seen once. The count of this clone is one. This clonotype originated in a human donor in a cohort sampled during active COVID-19. The sample comprised peripheral blood.

CDR3 protein: CASSYSAGVADTQYF. CDR3 coding DNA: TGTGCCAGCAGTTATTCAGCGGGAGTGGCAGATACGCAGTATTTT. The gene calls are TRBV6-5 and TRBJ2-3; 8 bases line up with TRBD2. The CDR3 runs to 15 residues. V lost 3 bases, J lost 4 bases, and 6 bases stayed unmatched. Germline-derived CDR1 and CDR2 are MNHEY and SVGAGI.